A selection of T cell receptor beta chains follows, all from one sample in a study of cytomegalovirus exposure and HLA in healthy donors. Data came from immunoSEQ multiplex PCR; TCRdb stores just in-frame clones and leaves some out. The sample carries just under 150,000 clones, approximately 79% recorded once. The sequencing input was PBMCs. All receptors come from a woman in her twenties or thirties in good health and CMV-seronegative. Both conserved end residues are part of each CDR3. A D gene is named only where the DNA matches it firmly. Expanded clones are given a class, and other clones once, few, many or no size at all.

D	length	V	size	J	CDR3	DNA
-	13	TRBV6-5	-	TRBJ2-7	CASSFDRGYEQYF	TGTGCCAGCAGCTTCGACAGAGGCTACGAGCAGTACTTC
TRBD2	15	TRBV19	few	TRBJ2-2	CASSRGLADTGELFF	TGTGCCAGTAGTAGGGGACTAGCGGACACCGGGGAGCTGTTTTTT
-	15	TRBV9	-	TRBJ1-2	CASSVKTGTHYGYTF	TGTGCCAGCAGCGTAAAAACAGGGACCCACTATGGCTACACCTTC
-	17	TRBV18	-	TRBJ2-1	CASSPRTAGSSYNEQFF	TGTGCCAGCTCACCACGGACAGCCGGGTCCTCCTACAATGAGCAGTTCTTC
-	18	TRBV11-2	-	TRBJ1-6	CASPLSRVLGSYNSPLHF	TGTGCCAGCCCGTTGTCCAGGGTATTGGGTTCCTATAATTCACCCCTCCACTTT
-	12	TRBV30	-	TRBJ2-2	CAWSGGAGELFF	TGTGCCTGGAGTGGGGGGGCCGGGGAGCTGTTTTTT
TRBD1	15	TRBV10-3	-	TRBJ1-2	CAISETGGNNYGYTF	TGTGCCATCAGTGAAACAGGGGGAAACAACTATGGCTACACCTTC
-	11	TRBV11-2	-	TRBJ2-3	CASTQSDTQYF	TGTGCCAGCACCCAATCAGATACGCAGTATTTT
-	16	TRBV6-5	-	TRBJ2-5	CASSYSQTGSGETQYF	TGTGCCAGCAGTTACTCTCAGACAGGCTCTGGAGAGACCCAGTACTTC
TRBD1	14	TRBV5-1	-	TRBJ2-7	CASSLGTGVYEQYF	TGCGCCAGCAGCTTAGGGACAGGGGTCTACGAGCAGTACTTC
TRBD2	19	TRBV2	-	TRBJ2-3	CASSELLGVSSGRTDTQYF	TGTGCCAGCAGTGAACTTCTGGGGGTTTCCAGCGGGAGGACAGATACGCAGTATTTT
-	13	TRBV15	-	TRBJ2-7	CATSRDRGYEQYF	TGTGCCACCAGCAGAGATCGAGGCTACGAGCAGTACTTC
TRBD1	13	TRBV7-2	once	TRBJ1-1	CASSLGTGGSAFF	TGTGCCAGCAGCTTAGGGACAGGGGGAAGTGCTTTCTTT
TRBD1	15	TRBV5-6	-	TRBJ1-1	CASSPGTGGWTEAFF	TGTGCCAGCAGCCCAGGGACAGGGGGCTGGACTGAAGCTTTCTTT
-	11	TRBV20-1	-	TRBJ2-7	CSARSPSEQYF	TGCAGTGCCCGAAGCCCCTCCGAGCAGTACTTC
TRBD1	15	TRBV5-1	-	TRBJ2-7	CASSLTGQGAYEQYF	TGCGCCAGCAGCTTGACCGGACAGGGGGCCTACGAGCAGTACTTC
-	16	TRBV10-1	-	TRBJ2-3	CASSGKQGGSVYTQYF	TGCGCCAGCAGTGGAAAACAGGGAGGGTCCGTATATACGCAGTATTTT
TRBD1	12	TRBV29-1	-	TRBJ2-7	CSVGRTGGEQYF	TGCAGCGTCGGACGGACAGGCGGAGAGCAGTACTTC